The 27 T cell receptor beta chains listed next were all sequenced from one sample in a study of cytomegalovirus exposure and HLA in healthy donors. 60 Vbeta and 13 Jbeta primers were used in PCR. Produced via immunoSEQ multiplex PCR; TCRdb's table is partial and in-frame only. The table shows 150,000 to 200,000 clones, with approximately 80% occurring only once. Sequences were obtained from PBMCs. The receptors here all came from a boy aged 2 to 9 in good health and CMV-seronegative.

The genes are TRBV6-4 and TRBJ1-5; D is ambiguous. The V end was cut by 4 bases, the J end by 10 bases, with 14 bases between. In germline, CDR1 is MRHNA, CDR2 SNTAGT. The CDR3 contains 13 residues. The CDR3 DNA reads TGTGCCAGCAGTGTTGACCCGGGTGTACCCCAGCATTTT. Residues: CASSVDPGVPQHF.

The chain has TRBV6-6 and TRBJ1-1, with 8 positions matching TRBD1. V shed 3 bases, J shed 11 bases, and the junction held 14 bases outside the gene matches. This CDR3 has 15 residues. Germline V gives CDR1 MNHNY, CDR2 SVGAGI (reference sequence). The CDR3 region is CASSYQAGGEYGAFF. CDR3 bases: TGTGCCAGCAGTTATCAGGCAGGGGGCGAATATGGGGCTTTCTTT.

This chain connects TRBV5-6 to TRBJ2-1; the match to TRBD2 covers 9 bases. The CDR3 runs to 18 residues. Germline V CDR1 and CDR2: SGHDT, YYEEEE. With V trimmed by 3 bases and J by 7 bases, 17 bases remained unmatched. Here the CDR3 DNA reads TGTGCCAGCAGCTGGGGGCCTGGGGCGGGAGGGCCTGGAAATGAGCAGTTCTTC. Amino acid sequence: CASSWGPGAGGPGNEQFF.

This clone was observed once. This rearrangement joins TRBV9 to TRBJ2-7; no clear D. Germline V lookup: CDR1 SGDLS, CDR2 YYNGEE. Trimming stripped 0 bases from V and 2 bases from J, with 6 bases between. There are 13 residues in the CDR3. CDR3 nucleotide sequence: TGTGCCAGCAGCGTAGTGCTAGCCTACGAGCAGTACTTC. Amino acid sequence: CASSVVLAYEQYF.

J is TRBJ2-3 and V is TRBV6-6, with D possibly matching TRBD1 (6 bases). Germline V gene lookup returns CDR1 MNHNY and CDR2 SVGAGI (reference sequence). V was clipped by 4 bases and J by 2 bases, with 10 bases between them. This CDR3 has 14 amino acids. Written as DNA, the CDR3 is TGTGCCAGCAGTTCAGGGGTCTCCACAGATACGCAGTATTTT. Its protein is CASSSGVSTDTQYF.

The genes are TRBV30 and TRBJ2-5; the match to TRBD2 covers 12 bases. V trimming: 1 base; J trimming: 5 bases; junction bases outside the gene matches: 5. The CDR3 extends over 15 amino acids. The germline V gene encodes CDR1 GTSNPN and CDR2 SVGIG (reference sequence). The CDR3 loop reads CAWSGASGGAETQYF. The CDR3 nucleotides are TGTGCCTGGAGTGGTGCTAGCGGGGGGGCGGAGACCCAGTACTTC. The complete variable domain, with remaining parts taken from reference TRBV30 and TRBJ2-5, reads SQTIHQWPATLVQPVGSPLSLECTVEGTSNPNLYWYRQAAGRGLQLLFYSVGIGQISSEVPQNLSASRPQDRQFILSSKKLLLSDSGFYLCAWSGASGGAETQYFGPGTRLLVL.

The CDR3 DNA reads TGTGCCAGTAGTAACCCGGGACAGGGGAACTATGGCTACACCTTC. As protein: CASSNPGQGNYGYTF. The rearrangement joins TRBV19 to TRBJ1-2; TRBD1 matches at 10 bases. The J segment lost 2 bases and the V segment lost 4 bases, leaving 4 bases of the junction unmatched. Germline CDR1 and CDR2: LNHDA and SQIVND (reference sequence). The CDR3 extends over 15 amino acids.

This clone was picked up one time. This chain joins TRBV7-9 and TRBJ2-7; D is possibly TRBD1 (5 bases). Between the trimmed V and J ends, which lost 5 bases and 5 bases, there was a span of 13 bases. This CDR3 spans 13 amino acids. In germline, CDR1 is SEHNR, CDR2 FQNEAQ (reference sequence). This CDR3 reads CASSPDMGDEQYF. The CDR3 DNA reads as TGTGCCAGCAGCCCGGACATGGGCGACGAGCAGTACTTC.

V is TRBV9 and J is TRBJ1-3; a weak D match, TRBD1 (5 bases). The CDR3 loop spans 13 amino acids. Trimming pared 6 bases from V and 4 bases from J, leaving 11 bases between. Germline assignment: CDR1 SGDLS and CDR2 YYNGEE. CDR3 DNA: TGTGCCAGCACCGGGGGTTGGGGAAACACCATATATTTT. Translating gives CASTGGWGNTIYF.

This chain uses TRBV6-6 with TRBJ2-7; no definite D call. Germline CDR1 is MNHNY and CDR2 is SVGAGI (reference sequence). V gave up 3 bases and J gave up 3 bases, with 3 bases separating them. This CDR3 has 11 residues. CDR3 nucleotides: TGTGCCAGCAGTTATCACTACGAGCAGTACTTC. Translation: CASSYHYEQYF.

The chain joins TRBV2 to TRBJ1-5; 7 positions agree with TRBD1. The germline V gene encodes CDR1 SNHLY and CDR2 FYNNEI. V dropped 0 bases and J dropped 9; count of bases not matched to a gene: 14. CDR3 length: 17 amino acids. DNA of the CDR3: TGTGCCAGCAGTGAAGCGCTTCAGAAACAGGGGCAGAGGCCCCAGCATTTT. Translation gives CASSEALQKQGQRPQHF.

The chain joins TRBV9 to TRBJ2-1, with D tentatively TRBD2 (5 bases). The CDR3 sequence is 12 residues long. Germline CDR1 is SGDLS and CDR2 is YYNGEE. Trimming pared 0 bases from V and 8 bases from J, leaving 6 bases between. The CDR3 sequence: CASSVGGYEQFF. The CDR3 nucleotides read TGTGCCAGCAGCGTAGGAGGGTATGAGCAGTTCTTC.

The V call is TRBV7-9, the J call TRBJ1-1; maybe TRBD1 (6 bases). CDR1 is SEHNR and CDR2 is FQNEAQ in the germline V gene (reference sequence). The CDR3 has 14 residues. Trimming shortened V by 8 bases and J by 4 bases, and 17 bases separated the two germline ends. The CDR3, as DNA: TGTGCCAGCTCCCAGGGGATTTCGGGCACTGAAGCTTTCTTT. It is translated as CASSQGISGTEAFF.

CDR3 in DNA: TGTGCCAGCAGCTTAGCAGCTATGGGAGGCGAGCAGTACTTC. As protein: CASSLAAMGGEQYF. The chain has TRBV7-8 and TRBJ2-7; maybe TRBD2 (6 bases). The CDR3 has 14 residues. V dropped 0 bases and J dropped 6 bases, with 12 bases sitting between them. Germline V gene sequence: CDR1 SGHVS, CDR2 FQNEAQ.

The chain joins TRBV4-2 to TRBJ2-1; D is possibly TRBD2 (5 bases). V gave up 0 bases and J gave up 3 bases, with 18 bases separating them. Looked up from germline, CDR1 is LGHNA and CDR2 is YNFKEQ. The CDR3 is 18 residues long. The CDR3: CASSQDGSVLGGYNEQFF. The CDR3, as DNA: TGTGCCAGCAGCCAAGACGGCTCGGTCTTAGGAGGCTACAATGAGCAGTTCTTC.

The chain joins TRBV7-9 to TRBJ2-3; D is perhaps TRBD2 (5 bases). This CDR3 has 14 amino acids. CDR1 SEHNR and CDR2 FQNEAQ come from the germline V gene (reference sequence). V was shortened by 1 base and J by 5 bases, with 10 bases between the two germline ends. CDR3 in amino acids: CASSLELEGDTQYF. CDR3 in DNA: TGTGCCAGCAGCTTAGAATTAGAGGGAGATACGCAGTATTTT.

This clone was seen a handful of times. The chain uses TRBV11-3 and TRBJ2-5; the match to TRBD2 covers 14 bases. Germline V gene lookup returns CDR1 SGHNT and CDR2 YENEEA. The CDR3 spans 17 residues. V shed 10 bases, J shed 7 bases, and the junction held 17 bases outside the gene matches. The CDR3 DNA follows: TGTGCCACCTACAACCCGGGGACTAGCGGGAGAGAAAGGACCCAGTACTTC. Translating it yields CATYNPGTSGRERTQYF.

This chain uses TRBV6-5 with TRBJ1-5, with 7 positions matching TRBD1. The V gene end was trimmed by 0 bases and the J gene end by 3 bases; junction bases not matched to a gene: 5. CDR1 and CDR2 from the germline V gene are MNHEY and SVGAGI. CDR3 size: 16 residues. In DNA form, the CDR3 reads TGTGCCAGCAGTTACTCGTGGGACAGAAACAATCAGCCCCAGCATTTT. Translation gives CASSYSWDRNNQPQHF.

The CDR3 spells CASSLTGGTEAFF. DNA for the CDR3: TGTGCCAGTAGCCTAACAGGGGGCACTGAAGCTTTCTTT. V is TRBV19 and J is TRBJ1-1; 8 bases line up with TRBD1. J was trimmed by 4 bases and V by 6 bases; bases with no gene match: 4. There are 13 residues in the CDR3. CDR1 LNHDA and CDR2 SQIVND come from the germline V gene (reference sequence).

V is TRBV30 and J is TRBJ2-3, with D perhaps TRBD2 (5 bases). The germline CDR1 and CDR2 sequences are GTSNPN and SVGIG (reference sequence). Between the trimmed V and J ends, which lost 0 bases and 5 bases, there was a span of 15 bases. CDR3 length: 15 residues. The CDR3 spells CAWSVGSRGGDTQYF. CDR3 DNA: TGTGCCTGGAGTGTAGGTAGCCGGGGTGGAGATACGCAGTATTTT.

The V call is TRBV21-1, the J call TRBJ2-7; TRBD2 is the table's D call, not checked against the DNA. TRBV21-1 is shown as a pseudogene. The CDR3 has 12 amino acids. The DNA of the CDR3 is TGTGCCAGCAGCTTACGTATTGGGGAGCAGTACGTC. This translates into CASSLRIGEQYV.

The chain uses TRBV6-1 and TRBJ2-7; D might be TRBD2 (6 bases). Germline-derived CDR1 and CDR2 are MNHNS and SASEGT. V lost 0 bases and J 3 bases, leaving 12 bases between the germline ends. The CDR3 is 15 residues long. Here the CDR3 reads CASSEARDPGYEQYF. The CDR3 DNA sequence: TGTGCCAGCAGTGAAGCGCGGGACCCTGGCTACGAGCAGTACTTC.

This chain joins TRBV19 and TRBJ2-7; 7 nucleotides match TRBD1. The CDR3 is 12 residues long. V lost 4 bases to trimming and J lost 3 bases; unmatched junction nucleotides: 0. Germline V gene lookup returns CDR1 LNHDA and CDR2 SQIVND (reference sequence). CDR3 protein: CASSNRGYEQYF. For the CDR3, the DNA is TGTGCCAGTAGTAACAGGGGCTACGAGCAGTACTTC. The full variable domain, with the rest looked up from reference TRBV19 and TRBJ2-7, is DGGITQSPKYLFRKEGQNVTLSCEQNLNHDAMYWYRQDPGQGLRLIYYSQIVNDFQKGDIAEGYSVSREKKESFPLTVTSAQKNPTAFYLCASSNRGYEQYFGPGTRLTVT.

The chain combines TRBV5-4 with TRBJ1-2, with 12 bases matching TRBD1. V lost 4 bases to trimming and J lost 3 bases; unmatched junction nucleotides: 7. From germline, CDR1 is SGHNT and CDR2 YYREEE (reference sequence). The CDR3 sequence is 16 residues long. The DNA of the CDR3 is TGTGCCAGCAGCCGCTGGGGACAGGGGGCTGACTATGGCTACACCTTC. This gives the protein CASSRWGQGADYGYTF.

The V and J genes are TRBV2 and TRBJ2-2; 10 bases match TRBD1. The V and J ends lost 7 bases and 3 bases, in that order; junction bases with no gene match: 2. This CDR3 spans 14 amino acids. Germline values: CDR1 SNHLY, CDR2 FYNNEI. The CDR3 protein is CASKGTGDTGELFF. DNA for the CDR3: TGTGCCAGCAAGGGGACAGGGGACACCGGGGAGCTGTTTTTT.

The chain combines TRBV5-8 with TRBJ2-7; D is ambiguous. V was trimmed by 0 bases and J by 3 bases, leaving 10 bases between them. CDR3 size: 14 residues. The germline V gene has CDR1 SGHTS and CDR2 YDEGEE. In DNA, the CDR3 is TGTGCCAGCAGCTTGGGTTCGATCTACTACGAGCAGTACGTC. Its protein product is CASSLGSIYYEQYV.

This chain connects TRBV6-5 to TRBJ2-7, with TRBD2 matching 9 bases. V shed 4 bases, J shed 5 bases, and the junction held 9 bases outside the gene matches. The germline gives CDR1 MNHEY, CDR2 SVGAGI. The CDR3 covers 15 residues. The CDR3 DNA reads TGTGCCAGCAGTTTATTTAGCGGGAGATTGGACGAGCAGTACTTC. Protein: CASSLFSGRLDEQYF.